Listed here is a single T cell receptor beta chain. Its antigen is currently unknown. This entry is derived from a study of blood T cells in healthy people across ages. On the study more broadly: About one barcoded beta molecule was captured per two T cells (by template switching). Study-level findings and limits: Diversity estimates from one million T cells were considered underestimates.

Primed by a sample-barcoded 5' primer and a J-beta primer mix, a second PCR proceeded for about 7 to 12 cycles. Every cDNA molecule bore a tag from a template-switch adaptor containing 12 random nucleotides. TCRdb processed the 5' RACE reads anew with MiXCR; each CDR3 protein has one entry. The sample has roughly 1.5 million distinct CDR3 sequences, about 42% seen once. The CDR3 runs 18 residues. Trimming removed 0 bases from V and 5 bases from J; junction bases left unmatched: 11. The germline CDR1 and CDR2 sequences are ENHRY and SYGVKD. Total RNA extracted from each sample amounted to at least 6 micrograms.

This chain uses TRBV10-3 with TRBJ2-1, with 9 nucleotides matching TRBD2. Material: blood. The receptor's source is a woman aged 18-30 years in good health. The CDR3 sequence is CAISESPPRTSVNNEQFF. CDR3 nucleotides: TGTGCCATCAGTGAGTCGCCCCCCCGGACTAGCGTAAACAATGAGCAGTTCTTC.